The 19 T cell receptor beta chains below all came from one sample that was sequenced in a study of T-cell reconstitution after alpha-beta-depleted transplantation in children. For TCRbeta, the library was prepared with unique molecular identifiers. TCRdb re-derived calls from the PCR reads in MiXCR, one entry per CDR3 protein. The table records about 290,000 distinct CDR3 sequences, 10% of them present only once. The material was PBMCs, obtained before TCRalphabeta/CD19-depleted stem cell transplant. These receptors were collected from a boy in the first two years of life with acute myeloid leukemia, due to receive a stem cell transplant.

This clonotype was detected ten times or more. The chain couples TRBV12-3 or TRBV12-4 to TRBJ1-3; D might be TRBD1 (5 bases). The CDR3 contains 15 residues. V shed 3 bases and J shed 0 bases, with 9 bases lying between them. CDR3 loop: CASSLGPFSGNTIYF. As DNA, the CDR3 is TGTGCCAGCAGTTTGGGACCGTTCTCTGGAAACACCATATATTTT.

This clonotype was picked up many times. Here the CDR3 reads CASSVDRDEKLFF. The DNA for the CDR3 is TGTGCCAGCAGCGTAGACCGAGATGAAAAACTGTTTTTT. The chain is built from TRBV9 and TRBJ1-4; D unclear. The CDR3 covers 13 residues. The germline gives CDR1 SGDLS, CDR2 YYNGEE. The ends were cut back, 0 bases at V and 6 bases at J, with 6 bases in the middle.

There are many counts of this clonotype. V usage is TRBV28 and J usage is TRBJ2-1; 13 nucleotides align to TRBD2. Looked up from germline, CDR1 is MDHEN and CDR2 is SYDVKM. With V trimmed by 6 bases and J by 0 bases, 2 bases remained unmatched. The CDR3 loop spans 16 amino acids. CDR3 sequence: CASRGLAGISYNEQFF. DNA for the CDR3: TGTGCCAGCAGGGGACTAGCGGGGATCTCCTACAATGAGCAGTTCTTC.

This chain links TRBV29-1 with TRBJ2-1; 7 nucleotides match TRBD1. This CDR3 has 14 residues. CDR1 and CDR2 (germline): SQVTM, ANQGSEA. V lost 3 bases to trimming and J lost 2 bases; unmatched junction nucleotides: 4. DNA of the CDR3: TGCAGCGTTGACCTGACAGGGCCCTACAATGAGCAGTTCTTC. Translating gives CSVDLTGPYNEQFF.

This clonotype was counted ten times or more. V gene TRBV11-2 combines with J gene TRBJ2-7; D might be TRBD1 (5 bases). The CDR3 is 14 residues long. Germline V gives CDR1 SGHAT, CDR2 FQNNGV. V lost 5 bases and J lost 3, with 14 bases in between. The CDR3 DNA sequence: TGTGCCAGCAGCCAAAGAACAGGTCTCTACGAGCAGTACTTC. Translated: CASSQRTGLYEQYF.

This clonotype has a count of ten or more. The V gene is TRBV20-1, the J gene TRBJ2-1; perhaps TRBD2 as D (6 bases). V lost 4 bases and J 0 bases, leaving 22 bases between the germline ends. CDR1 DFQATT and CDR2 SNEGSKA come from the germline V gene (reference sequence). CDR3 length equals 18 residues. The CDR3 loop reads CSAKWGWGSGLSYNEQFF. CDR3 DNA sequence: TGCAGTGCTAAGTGGGGTTGGGGTAGCGGACTCTCCTACAATGAGCAGTTCTTC.

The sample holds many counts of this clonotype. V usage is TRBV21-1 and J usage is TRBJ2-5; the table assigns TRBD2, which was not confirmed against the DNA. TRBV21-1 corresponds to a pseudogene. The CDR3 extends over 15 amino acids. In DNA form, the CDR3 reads TGTGCCAGCAGCAATAATGAGCGGATCCAAGAGACCCAGTACTTC. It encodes CASSNNERIQETQYF.

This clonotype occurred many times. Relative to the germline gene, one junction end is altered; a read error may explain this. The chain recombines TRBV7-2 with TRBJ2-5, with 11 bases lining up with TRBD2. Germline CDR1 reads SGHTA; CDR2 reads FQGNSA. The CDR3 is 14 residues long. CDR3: CASSLGLAEETQYF. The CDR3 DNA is TGCGCCAGCAGCTTGGGACTAGCGGAAGAGACCCAGTACTTC.

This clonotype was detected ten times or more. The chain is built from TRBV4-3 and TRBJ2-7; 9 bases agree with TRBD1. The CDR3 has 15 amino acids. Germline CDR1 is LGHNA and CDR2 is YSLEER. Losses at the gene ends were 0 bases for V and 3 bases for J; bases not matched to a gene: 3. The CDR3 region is CASSQDTGGNYEQYF. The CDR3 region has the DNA TGCGCCAGCAGCCAAGACACAGGGGGCAACTACGAGCAGTACTTC.

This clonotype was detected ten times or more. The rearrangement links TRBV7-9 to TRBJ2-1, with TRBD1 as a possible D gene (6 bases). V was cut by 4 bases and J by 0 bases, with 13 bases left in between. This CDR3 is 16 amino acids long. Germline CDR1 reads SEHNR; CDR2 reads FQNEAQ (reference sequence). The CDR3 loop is CASSSRQESSYNEQFF. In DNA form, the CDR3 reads TGTGCCAGCAGCTCCAGACAGGAAAGCTCCTACAATGAGCAGTTCTTC.

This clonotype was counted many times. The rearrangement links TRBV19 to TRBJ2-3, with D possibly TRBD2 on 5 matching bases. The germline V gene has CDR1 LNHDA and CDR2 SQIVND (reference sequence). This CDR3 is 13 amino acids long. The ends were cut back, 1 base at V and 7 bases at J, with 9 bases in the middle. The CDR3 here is CASSIGWEHTQYF. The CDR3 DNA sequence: TGTGCCAGTAGTATAGGATGGGAGCATACGCAGTATTTT.

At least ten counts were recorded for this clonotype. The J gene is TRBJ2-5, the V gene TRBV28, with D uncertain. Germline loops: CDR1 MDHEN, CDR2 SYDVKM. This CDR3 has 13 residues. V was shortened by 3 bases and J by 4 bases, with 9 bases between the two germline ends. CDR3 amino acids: CASSFRTPETQYF. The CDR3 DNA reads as TGTGCCAGCAGTTTTAGAACCCCAGAGACCCAGTACTTC.

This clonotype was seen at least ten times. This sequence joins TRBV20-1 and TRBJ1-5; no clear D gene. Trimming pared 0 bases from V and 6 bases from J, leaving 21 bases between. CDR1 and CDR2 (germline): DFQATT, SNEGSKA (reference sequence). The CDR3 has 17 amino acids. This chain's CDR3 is CSARERAGTRWAQPQHF. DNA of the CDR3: TGCAGTGCTAGAGAACGCGCAGGTACTCGTTGGGCTCAGCCCCAGCATTTT.

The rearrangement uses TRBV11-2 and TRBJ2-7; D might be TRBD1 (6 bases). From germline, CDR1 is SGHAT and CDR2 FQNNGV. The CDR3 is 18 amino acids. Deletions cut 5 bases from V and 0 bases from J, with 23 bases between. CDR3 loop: CASSPRVPGDPSSYEQYF. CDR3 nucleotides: TGTGCCAGCAGCCCTAGGGTACCAGGGGACCCCTCCTCCTACGAGCAGTACTTC.

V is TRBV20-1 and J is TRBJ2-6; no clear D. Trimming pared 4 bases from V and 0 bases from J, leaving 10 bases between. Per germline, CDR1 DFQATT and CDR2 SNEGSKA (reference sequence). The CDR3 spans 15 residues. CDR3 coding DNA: TGCAGTGCTACCAGGTCCAGCTCTGGGGCCAACGTCCTGACTTTC. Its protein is CSATRSSSGANVLTF.

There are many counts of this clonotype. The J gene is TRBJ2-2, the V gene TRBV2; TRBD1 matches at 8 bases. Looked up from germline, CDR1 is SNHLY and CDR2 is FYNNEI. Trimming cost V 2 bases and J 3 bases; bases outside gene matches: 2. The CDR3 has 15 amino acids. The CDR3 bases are TGTGCCAGCAGTGAACAGGGGGCCGACACCGGGGAGCTGTTTTTT. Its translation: CASSEQGADTGELFF.

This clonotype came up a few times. The CDR3 DNA is TGTGCCAGCAGTTTAGGAGCGGCGCCTTATAATTCACCCCTCCACTTT. This encodes CASSLGAAPYNSPLHF. J is TRBJ1-6 and V is TRBV27, with D unclear. The CDR3 totals 16 residues. Deletions cut 2 bases from V and 4 bases from J, with 12 bases between. Germline V gene data show CDR1 as MNHEY and CDR2 as SMNVEV (reference sequence).

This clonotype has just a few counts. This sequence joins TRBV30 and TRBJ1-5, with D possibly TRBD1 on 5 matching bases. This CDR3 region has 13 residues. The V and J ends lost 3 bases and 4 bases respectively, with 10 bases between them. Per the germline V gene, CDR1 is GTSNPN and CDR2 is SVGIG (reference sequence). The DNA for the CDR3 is TGTGCCTGGAGCCAAGGGGTGAATCAGCCCCAGCATTTT. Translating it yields CAWSQGVNQPQHF.

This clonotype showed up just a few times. CDR3 coding DNA: TGTGCCAGCAGCTTACCGAGACTAGCGGGGTTGGCAGATACGCAGTATTTT. Residues: CASSLPRLAGLADTQYF. The V and J genes are TRBV7-9 and TRBJ2-3, with 11 bases lining up with TRBD2. CDR1 and CDR2 from the germline V gene are SEHNR and FQNEAQ (reference sequence). CDR3 length: 17 residues. J gave up 4 bases and V 2 bases, and 8 bases lay outside the gene matches.